The T cell receptor beta chain under discussion was sequenced for a study of PD-1 and CTLA-4 blockade in melanoma. The CDR3 loop spans 17 amino acids. Germline V gene lookup returns CDR1 LGHDT and CDR2 YNNKEL (reference sequence). Trimming cost V 4 bases and J 0 bases; bases outside gene matches: 12. Clones were sequenced by immunoSEQ multiplex PCR, and TCRdb holds only the in-frame ones, with some missing. Of about 16,000 clones listed, about 71% are singletons. The sample in question was CD8+ T cells from peripheral blood, obtained from a patient given anti-PD-1 treatment. The sequence was collected from a human donor with melanoma. This sequence joins TRBV3-1 (or the pseudogene TRBV3-2) and TRBJ2-7; 7 nucleotides align to TRBD1. Here the CDR3 reads CASSPKRGDRASYEQYF. CDR3 bases: TGTGCCAGCAGCCCTAAAAGGGGAGACAGGGCCTCCTACGAGCAGTACTTC.